This T cell receptor (beta chain) was sequenced in a study of blood T cell repertoires in COVID-19 (dated by TCRdb to the early 2020s). Turning to the overall study: Samples covering the acute and convalescent phases of COVID-19 were provided by collaborators in the United States, Italy and Spain. The prospective study material was composed of cDNA or gDNA derived from T cells, B-cell-depleted T cells, or PBMCs. Deeply sampled blood TCRbeta repertoires from subjects exposed to, actively infected with, or recovered from COVID-19 were included in the dataset. The repertoires were released in a freely available public database meant as a resource for research on the immune response to SARS-CoV-2. The samples were drawn from two sources: the first 160 participants of the ongoing ImmuneRACE study, and over 1,000 subjects contributed by 6 global collaborators. The sample metadata nearly always contained a de-identified subject ID, COVID-19 status, age in years and sex. Where available, HLA class I and class II types were taken from metadata supplied by the sample provider and were not determined by assay-based typing.

Another Seattle source contributed samples from volunteer blood donors who had recovered from COVID-19. Whole blood was collected in K2EDTA tubes by collaborating institutions according to the institutions' own protocols. For TCRbeta analysis, collaborators shipped samples as frozen whole blood, isolated PBMCs, or DNA extracted from either of those sample types. Notes on this clone: Its antigen is unknown. The sample holds no much larger clone one base away, and base qualities are not on file.

The CDR1 and CDR2 encoded by the germline V gene are MNHNS and SASEGT. V gives up 1 base and J gives up 4 bases, and the segment between their germline ends measures 10 bases. Reading from cysteine to phenylalanine, the CDR3 counts 14 amino acids. The only DNA kept is the CDR3, 42 bases in frame from the first base. The immunoSEQ Assay, a bias-controlled multiplex PCR, was used to amplify TCRbeta CDR3 regions from genomic DNA. The study's processing was this. Within the assay, amplification of reference gene primers was used to estimate how many nucleated cells each sample contained. To quantify the absolute abundance of each unique TCRbeta CDR3 rearrangement, sequence reads were collapsed and filtered. For each sample, productive Simpson clonality was calculated as the square root of Simpson's diversity index over productive rearrangements. This is the immuneACCESS table as TCRdb keeps it, with only in-frame sequences that have V and J called. A part of the clones is gone; compared with another copy, unresolved V genes explain less than half, and the rest is unexplained. V, J and clone size derive from that table, while D and trimming were established from the DNA sequence. This sample is represented by around 370,000 clones; roughly 89% of them were singletons. The top ten clones comprise 2.5% to 4% of the sample.

The investigation overall reported the following: How much clinical and demographic metadata was included differed by source and by participant, and the metadata was provided uncurated.

The V gene is TRBV6-1 and the J gene is TRBJ1-1; the D gene is perhaps TRBD1, from 5 matching bases. The clonotype comes from a woman between 18 and 29 years old who had recovered from COVID-19. What was sequenced was peripheral blood. The base sequence is TGTGCCAGCAGTGAAGGGGTTCAGGGCACTGAAGCTTTCTTT. The translation is CASSEGVQGTEAFF.